The rows below give T cell receptor beta chains drawn from one sample of a study of T cell repertoires in cytomegalovirus infection. TCRdb processed the reads anew with MiXCR; each CDR3 protein has one entry. The sample yields more than 650,000 distinct CDR3 sequences, 35% to 40% seen once. Specimen: PBMCs. The origin of the receptors is a human donor in good health (CMV status not recorded). Some clones in this sample may be carry-over from other donors' samples. The CDR3 runs from the conserved cysteine through the conserved F or W. D genes are given only for firm matches. Rows give clone size only sometimes, using once, few, many, or a class for an expanded clone.

j_call | cdr3_length | clone_size | d_call | v_call | cdr3_nt | cdr3_aa
TRBJ1-6 | 19 | few | TRBD1 | TRBV28 | TGTGCCAGCAGTTTACCTTCCACGGACAGGGAAGGGGATGTACCACCCCTCCACTTT | CASSLPSTDREGDVPPLHF
TRBJ2-7 | 12 | NA | NA | TRBV6-2/TRBV6-3 | TGTGCCAGCAGTTACCCCGGCGTGGCGCAGTACTTC | CASSYPGVAQYF
TRBJ1-1 | 16 | few | NA | TRBV7-3 | TGTGCCAGCAGCCGATATCCCCGAGGGATTAAGGAGGGAGCTTTCTTT | CASSRYPRGIKEGAFF
TRBJ1-2 | 15 | NA | TRBD1 | TRBV7-9 | TGTGCCAGCAGCCCCAGGGGGCCCGTAAAGTATGGCTACACCTTC | CASSPRGPVKYGYTF
TRBJ1-2 | 10 | few | NA | TRBV10-3 | TGTGCCATCAGTGGCAATGGCTACACCTTC | CAISGNGYTF
TRBJ1-2 | 15 | once | TRBD1 | TRBV19 | TGTGCCAGTAGCCCGGGACAGGGGGAACATTATGGCTACACCTTC | CASSPGQGEHYGYTF
TRBJ2-7 | 14 | NA | TRBD2 | TRBV7-2 | TGTGCCAGCAGCTTAGTGAGCGGGAACTACGAGCAGTACTTC | CASSLVSGNYEQYF
TRBJ2-5 | 15 | few | NA | TRBV7-8 | TGTGCCAGCAGCCCACTACCACAGGGTCGGGAGACCCAGTACTTC | CASSPLPQGRETQYF
TRBJ2-7 | 17 | few | NA | TRBV7-4 | TGTGCCAGCAGCTTAGAGGGTGTGGGGGTCTTAGGCCACGAGCAGTACTTC | CASSLEGVGVLGHEQYF
TRBJ1-5 | 14 | once | NA | TRBV12-3/TRBV12-4 | TGTGCCAGCAGTTTCCGGGCCTCCAATCAGCCCCAGCATTTT | CASSFRASNQPQHF
TRBJ2-3 | 17 | NA | TRBD2 | TRBV20-1 | TGCAGTGCTAGTGTGCTAGCGGGAGGGACACTAGCAGATACGCAGTATTTT | CSASVLAGGTLADTQYF
TRBJ2-3 | 16 | few | TRBD2 | TRBV10-3 | TGTGCCATCAGTATCCTAGCGGGGGCCCACACAGATACGCAGTATTTT | CAISILAGAHTDTQYF
TRBJ2-2 | 16 | NA | NA | TRBV28 | TGTGCCAGCAGTTTCGTCAGGGACACCAACACCGGGGAGCTGTTTTTT | CASSFVRDTNTGELFF
TRBJ2-1 | 18 | NA | TRBD2 | TRBV28 | TGTGCCAGCAGTTTAATCCCGCTCGAGACTAGCGGATACAATGAGCAGTTCTTC | CASSLIPLETSGYNEQFF
TRBJ2-3 | 16 | NA | NA | TRBV4-1 | TGCGCCAGCAGCCAAGAGGGAACAGGGAGCACAGATACGCAGTATTTT | CASSQEGTGSTDTQYF
TRBJ2-5 | 14 | few | NA | TRBV28 | TGTGCCAGCAGTTCCCCAACAGTGGAAGAGACCCAGTACTTC | CASSSPTVEETQYF
TRBJ2-1 | 14 | NA | NA | TRBV19 | TGTGCCAGTAGTTTCCCGTTGCTATCGGATGAGCAGTTCTTC | CASSFPLLSDEQFF
TRBJ1-2 | 11 | NA | NA | TRBV6-2/TRBV6-3 | TGTGCCAGCAGTTACCCGGATGGCTACACCTTC | CASSYPDGYTF
TRBJ2-7 | 15 | NA | TRBD2 | TRBV20-1 | TGCAGTGCTAGAGGGAGCCTAGCGGGAACCTACGAGCAGTACTTC | CSARGSLAGTYEQYF
TRBJ1-1 | 12 | few | NA | TRBV29-1 | TGCAGCGTTGTGAGGGGGAGCACTGAAGCTTTCTTT | CSVVRGSTEAFF
TRBJ2-7 | 17 | once | TRBD1 | TRBV7-8 | TGTGCCAGCAGCTTAGCAATGACAGGGGAAATGGCCTACGAGCAGTACTTC | CASSLAMTGEMAYEQYF
TRBJ1-2 | 14 | few | TRBD1 | TRBV28 | TGTGCCAGCAGTTTGGGGACAGGGCTTATTGGCTACACCTTC | CASSLGTGLIGYTF
TRBJ2-2 | 16 | NA | TRBD1 | TRBV4-1 | TGCGCCAGCAGCCAGCCCGGGACAGGGGAAACCGGGGAGCTGTTTTTT | CASSQPGTGETGELFF
TRBJ1-4 | 15 | NA | NA | TRBV12-3/TRBV12-4 | TGTGCCAGCAGCCCACAGGCTTGGGCTAATGAAAAACTGGTTTTT | CASSPQAWANEKLVF
TRBJ2-7 | 14 | NA | NA | TRBV12-3/TRBV12-4 | TGTGCCAGCAGTTATTCACAGCCCTCCTACGAGCAGTACTTC | CASSYSQPSYEQYF
TRBJ2-4 | 15 | NA | TRBD2 | TRBV28 | TGTGCCAGCAGTTTAAGGTCGGGGGGCAAAAACATTCAGTACTTC | CASSLRSGGKNIQYF
TRBJ2-2 | 15 | few | NA | TRBV24-1 | TGTGCCACCAGTGATTTTAAGGGGGGCACCGGGGAGCTGTTTTTT | CATSDFKGGTGELFF
TRBJ1-1 | 10 | NA | NA | TRBV18 | TGTGCCAGCGGACAGCCTGAAGCTTTCTTT | CASGQPEAFF
TRBJ2-3 | 14 | NA | TRBD2 | TRBV28 | TGTGCCAGCGATGCGCGGGAGGGCCTTAATACGCAGTATTTT | CASDAREGLNTQYF
TRBJ1-4 | 15 | NA | NA | TRBV4-1 | TGCGCCAGCAGCCAATGGACCGGAGCGAATGAAAAACTGTTTTTT | CASSQWTGANEKLFF
TRBJ1-2 | 15 | NA | NA | TRBV28 | TGTGCCAGCAGTTCCGGGCCTCCCCTGGGCTATGGCTACACCTTC | CASSSGPPLGYGYTF
TRBJ2-2 | 18 | NA | TRBD2 | TRBV6-1 | TGTGCCAGCAGTTCTAGGGGGCCTAGCGGGAGGGCGGTCGGGGAGCTGTTTTTT | CASSSRGPSGRAVGELFF
TRBJ2-6 | 13 | NA | NA | TRBV27 | TGTGCCAGCCGAGGCATTGGGGCCAACGTCCTGACTTTC | CASRGIGANVLTF
TRBJ2-7 | 13 | few | NA | TRBV7-6 | TGTGCCAGCAGCTTAGGGGGATTCCAGCCACAGTACTTC | CASSLGGFQPQYF
TRBJ1-6 | 11 | many | NA | TRBV7-2 | TGTGCCAGCAGCTTGAATTCACCCCTCCACTTT | CASSLNSPLHF
TRBJ2-7 | 14 | NA | NA | TRBV19 | TGTGCCAGTAGTATAGCGGACGGGTCTGGGCAGCAGTACTTC | CASSIADGSGQQYF
TRBJ2-2 | 14 | NA | NA | TRBV12-3/TRBV12-4 | TGTGCCAGCAGCCCGACGGTGGGGCTCGGGGAGCTGTTTTTT | CASSPTVGLGELFF
TRBJ2-2 | 15 | NA | TRBD2 | TRBV20-1 | TGCAGTGCTCCACCTTTCGGGGGGGGCACCGGGGAGCTGTTTTTT | CSAPPFGGGTGELFF